This TCR beta chain was retrieved from a study of CD8 T cells in Susac syndrome. Across the study: There were Susac syndrome patients who were therapy-naive at blood draw, others on corticosteroids, and others on intravenous immunoglobulin alone.

RNA in amounts of roughly 0.5 to 1 ug was reverse transcribed with random hexamers. TCRdb reprocessed the immunoSEQ multiplex PCR reads via MiXCR and lists one record per CDR3 protein. The table shows some 160,000 distinct CDR3 sequences, with approximately 94% occurring only once. The source material was CD4+ T cells from PBMCs. This clonotype was sampled from a human donor with Susac syndrome.

CDR3 region: CASSLGLTGKGNTEAFF. DNA for the CDR3: TGTGCCAGCAGTTTAGGGTTAACAGGGAAGGGTAACACTGAAGCTTTCTTT. The chain joins TRBV12-3 or TRBV12-4 to TRBJ1-1, with D possibly being TRBD1 (6 bases). The CDR3 runs to 17 residues. Trimming removed 1 base at V and 2 bases at J, with 17 bases between.